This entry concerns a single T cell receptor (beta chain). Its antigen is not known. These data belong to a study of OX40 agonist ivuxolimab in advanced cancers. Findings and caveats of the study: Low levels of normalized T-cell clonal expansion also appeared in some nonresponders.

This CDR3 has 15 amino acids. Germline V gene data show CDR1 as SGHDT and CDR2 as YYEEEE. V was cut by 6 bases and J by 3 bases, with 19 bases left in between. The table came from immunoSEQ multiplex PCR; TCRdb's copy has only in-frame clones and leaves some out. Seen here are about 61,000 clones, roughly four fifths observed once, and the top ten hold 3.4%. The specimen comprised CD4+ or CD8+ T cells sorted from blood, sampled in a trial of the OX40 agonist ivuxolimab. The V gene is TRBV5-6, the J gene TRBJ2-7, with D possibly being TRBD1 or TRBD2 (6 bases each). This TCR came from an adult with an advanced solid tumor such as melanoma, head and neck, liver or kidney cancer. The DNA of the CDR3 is TGTGCCAGCACGCCTACCCCAGGAGGGGGCTACGAGCAGTACTTC. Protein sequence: CASTPTPGGGYEQYF.